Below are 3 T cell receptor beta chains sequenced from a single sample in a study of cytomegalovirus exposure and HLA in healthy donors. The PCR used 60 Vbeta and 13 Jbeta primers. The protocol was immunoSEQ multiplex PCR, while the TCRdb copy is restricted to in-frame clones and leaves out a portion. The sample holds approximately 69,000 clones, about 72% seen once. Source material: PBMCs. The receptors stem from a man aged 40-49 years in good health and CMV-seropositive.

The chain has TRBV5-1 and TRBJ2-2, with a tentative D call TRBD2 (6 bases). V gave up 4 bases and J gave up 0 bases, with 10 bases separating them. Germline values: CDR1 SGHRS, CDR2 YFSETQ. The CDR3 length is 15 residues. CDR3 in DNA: TGCGCCAGCAGCGCGCTAGCGTCGAACACCGGGGAGCTGTTTTTT. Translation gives CASSALASNTGELFF.

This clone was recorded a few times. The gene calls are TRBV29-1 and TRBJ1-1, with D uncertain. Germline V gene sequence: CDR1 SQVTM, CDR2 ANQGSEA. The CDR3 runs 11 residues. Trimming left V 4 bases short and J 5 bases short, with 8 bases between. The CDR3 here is CSVVRATEAFF. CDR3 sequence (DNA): TGCAGCGTTGTAAGAGCGACTGAAGCTTTCTTT.

CDR3: CASSPGTGPGISYNEQFF. In DNA form, the CDR3 reads TGCGCCAGCAGCCCCGGGACAGGCCCCGGGATCTCCTACAATGAGCAGTTCTTC. J is TRBJ2-1 and V is TRBV5-1; 8 nucleotides line up with TRBD1. CDR1 and CDR2 from the germline V gene are SGHRS and YFSETQ. V shed 4 bases, J shed 0 bases, and the junction held 12 bases outside the gene matches. The CDR3 is 18 residues long. The full variable domain, completed using reference TRBV5-1 and TRBJ2-1, is KAGVTQTPRYLIKTRGQQVTLSCSPISGHRSVSWYQQTPGQGLQFLFEYFSETQRNKGNFPGRFSGRQFSNSRSEMNVSTLELGDSALYLCASSPGTGPGISYNEQFFGPGTRLTVL.